This T cell receptor (beta chain) stems from a study of long-term antiretroviral therapy in people with HIV (dated by TCRdb to between 2020 and 2023). About the full investigation: The earliest samples were collected about a decade before the 2015 WHO recommendation for immediate ART, when ART was typically delayed until CD4 counts fell. A retrospective serial study tested whether changes in peripheral blood TRB repertoire composition and diversity were associated with ART initiation and durable HIV suppression. A total of 150 to 200 cryopreserved PBMC samples came from 30 adults with confirmed HIV infection and were collected serially over a mean of roughly six years (range 1-12). Among the 30 to 35 participants with HIV, ten to eleven were female. No cross-contamination during QIAcube processing turned up in test extractions that ran a monoclonal T-cell line alongside about 35 polyclonal samples. The paper as a whole reports these results and caveats: No data were available on ART adherence, viral resistance or therapy changes, limiting inferences about post-ART repertoire changes. The samples were dated from about 2004 to 2017, and the ART regimens that were used may be less effective than current ART regimens. CDR3 length ranges in HIV repertoires were narrower than in controls, and network structure suggested an antigen-experienced repertoire with only a slight naive shift after ART. Expanded TRB clones identified before ART initiation dominated the repertoire at all time points, although this dominance fluctuated and declined in many PLHIV after ART. Because cell numbers in pre-ART samples were limited, unsorted PBMC were profiled instead of sorted CD4+ and CD8+ T cells. Starting ART was linked to a significant rise in TRB diversity, yet even with long-term ART the diversity remained significantly lower than in transplant donor controls. Because PBMC availability was limited, only the TCR beta chain was sequenced, with no alpha chain pairing.

The immunoSEQ hsTCRB v3.0 assay was used at survey level resolution to sequence the TRB variable region. The targeted TRB sequencing depth was roughly 40,000-55,000 T-cell genomes per sample. Pooled TRB libraries were sequenced on an Illumina MiSeq with a v3 150-cycle kit. The source study handled its data this way. Repertoire analysis was run in R within a reproducible Nextflow workflow that covered QC, data transformation and analysis. LymphoSeq2, an R package for exploring AIRR-Seq data, was used to implement the custom analyses. Several samples that produced fewer than 5000 total TRB sequences were removed, so under 200 HIV repertoires were analyzed. Among the approximately 200 retained HIV repertoires, some 60 were collected before ART initiation and about 130 were collected after ART initiation. Repertoires were downsampled to 5000 TRB nucleotide sequences, and summary statistics were averaged over 100 downsampling iterations. The analysis kept only TRB sequences whose CDR3 regions were at least seven amino acids long. A Shannon entropy-derived clonality score and the Gini coefficient were used to measure diversity. In repertoire networks, the top 5000 CDR3 amino acid sequences were linked whenever an edit distance of one separated two sequences. Antigen specificity groups and MHC restriction were predicted for TRB CDR3 amino acid sequences with GLIPH2. To flag known associations with CMV, EBV, HIV or tissue antigens, CDR3 amino acid sequences were compared against VDJdb and McPAS-TCR. Pre-ART, post-ART and control groups were compared with Wilcoxon signed-rank tests and Holm-Bonferroni correction. What TCRdb holds here is the immuneACCESS table cut down to in-frame rearrangements. Part of the clones is not present; checked against another copy, under half of the missing clones reflect an unresolved V gene, and the others are unexplained. For V, J and clone size, that table is used; D and trimming come from the DNA. The sample yields about 21,000 clones; 70% to 85% were counted once. Jointly, the top ten make up 3.5% to 6% of the sample.

Inclusion was restricted to participants for whom at least one PBMC sample before ART initiation and at least two post-ART samples were available. Treatment was received in the United States of America by all participants with HIV. Before DNA extraction, cryopreserved samples of roughly 0.9-11 million PBMC were thawed and washed. At the time of the earliest PBMC sample, participants with HIV were aged between about 20 and 60 years. PBMC samples from each participant spanned 1-4 timepoints before ART initiation and 2-8 timepoints after ART initiation, with a median of 7 samples. For every participant, serial HIV viral load, CD4+ T-cell count, ART history and demographic data were obtained. A Qiagen kit on a QIAcube was used to extract genomic DNA from unsorted PBMC, with samples processed in batches of 12. The CDR3 runs 16 amino acids, cysteine and phenylalanine included. Only the CDR3 DNA is retained, 48 bases long and in frame from the first base.

With respect to this clone: The clone's antigen remains unknown. No per-base quality is available; no much larger clone lies one base away.

In this chain, TRBV21-1 is recombined with TRBJ1-1; the table's TRBD1 call for D was not verified on the DNA. TRBV21-1 is given as a pseudogene. The material was unsorted PBMCs, obtained 0.5 years after starting antiretroviral therapy. The sequence was collected from a man between 18 and 29 years old with HIV. The CDR3 protein sequence reads: CASSTQTGGWNTEAFF. The bases are TGTGCCAGCAGCACGCAGACAGGGGGCTGGAACACTGAAGCTTTCTTT.